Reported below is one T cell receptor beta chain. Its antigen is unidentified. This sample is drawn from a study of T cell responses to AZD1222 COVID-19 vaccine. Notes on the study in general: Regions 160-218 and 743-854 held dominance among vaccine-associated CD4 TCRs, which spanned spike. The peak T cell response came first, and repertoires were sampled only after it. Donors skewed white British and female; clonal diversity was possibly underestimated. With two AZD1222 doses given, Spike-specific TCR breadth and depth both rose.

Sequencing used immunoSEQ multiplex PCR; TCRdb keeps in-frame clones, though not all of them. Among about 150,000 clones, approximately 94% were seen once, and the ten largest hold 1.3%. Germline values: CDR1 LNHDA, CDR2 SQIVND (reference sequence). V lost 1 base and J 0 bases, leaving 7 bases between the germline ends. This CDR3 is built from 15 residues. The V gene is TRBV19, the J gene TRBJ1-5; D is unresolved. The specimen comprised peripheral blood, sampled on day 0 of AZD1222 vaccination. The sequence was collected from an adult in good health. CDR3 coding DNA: TGTGCCAGTAGTATAGTAGGATCTAGCAATCAGCCCCAGCATTTT. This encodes CASSIVGSSNQPQHF.